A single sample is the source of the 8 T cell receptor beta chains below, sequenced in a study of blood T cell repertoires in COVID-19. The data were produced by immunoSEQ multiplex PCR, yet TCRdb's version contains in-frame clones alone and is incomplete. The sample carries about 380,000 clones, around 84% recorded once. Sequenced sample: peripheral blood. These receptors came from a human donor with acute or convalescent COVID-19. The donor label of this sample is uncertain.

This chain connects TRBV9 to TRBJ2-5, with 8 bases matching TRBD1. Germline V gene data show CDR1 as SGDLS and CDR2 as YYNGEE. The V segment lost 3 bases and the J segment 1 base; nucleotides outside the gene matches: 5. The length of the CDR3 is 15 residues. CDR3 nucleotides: TGTGCCAGCAGCGGGACAGGGTCGACCCAAGAGACCCAGTACTTC. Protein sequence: CASSGTGSTQETQYF.

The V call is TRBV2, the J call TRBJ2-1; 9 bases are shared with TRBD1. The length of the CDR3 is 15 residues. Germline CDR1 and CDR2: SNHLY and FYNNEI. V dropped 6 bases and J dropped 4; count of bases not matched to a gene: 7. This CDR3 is CASRTTGGGYNEQFF. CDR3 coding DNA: TGTGCCAGCAGAACTACAGGGGGCGGGTACAATGAGCAGTTCTTC.

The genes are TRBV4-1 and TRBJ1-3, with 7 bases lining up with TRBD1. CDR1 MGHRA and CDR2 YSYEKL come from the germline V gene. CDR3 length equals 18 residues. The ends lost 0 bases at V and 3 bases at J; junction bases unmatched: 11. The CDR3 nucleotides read TGCGCCAGCAGCCAAGATCCCCCTCCAGGGGGTTTTGGAAACACCATATATTTT. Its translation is CASSQDPPPGGFGNTIYF.

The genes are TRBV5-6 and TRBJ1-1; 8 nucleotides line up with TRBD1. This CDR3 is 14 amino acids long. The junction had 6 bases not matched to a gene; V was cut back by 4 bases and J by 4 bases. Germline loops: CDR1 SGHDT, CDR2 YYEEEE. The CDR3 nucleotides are TGTGCCAGCAGCCGGCAGGGGGCGACCACTGAAGCTTTCTTT. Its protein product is CASSRQGATTEAFF.

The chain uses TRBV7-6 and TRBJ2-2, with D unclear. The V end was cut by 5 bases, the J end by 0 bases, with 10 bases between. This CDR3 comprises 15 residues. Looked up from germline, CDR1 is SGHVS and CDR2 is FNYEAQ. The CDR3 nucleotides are TGTGCCAGCAGCCCACCGGTAGCGAACACCGGGGAGCTGTTTTTT. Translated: CASSPPVANTGELFF.

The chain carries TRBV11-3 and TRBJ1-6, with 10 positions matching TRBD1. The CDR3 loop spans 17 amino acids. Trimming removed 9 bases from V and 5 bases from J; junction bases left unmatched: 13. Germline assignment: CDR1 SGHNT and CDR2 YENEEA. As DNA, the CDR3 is TGTGCCAGGGAGACAGGGGGCTACGTATGGGATAATTCACCCCTCCACTTT. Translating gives CARETGGYVWDNSPLHF.

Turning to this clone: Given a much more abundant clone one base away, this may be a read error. CDR3 in amino acids: CASRLTSGGTDTQYF. CDR3 sequence (DNA): TGTGCCAGCAGACTGACTAGCGGGGGCACAGATACGCAGTATTTT. The chain carries TRBV5-4 and TRBJ2-3; 11 positions agree with TRBD2. V shed 5 bases, J shed 1 base, and the junction held 3 bases outside the gene matches. Germline values: CDR1 SGHNT, CDR2 YYREEE (reference sequence). This CDR3 has 15 residues.

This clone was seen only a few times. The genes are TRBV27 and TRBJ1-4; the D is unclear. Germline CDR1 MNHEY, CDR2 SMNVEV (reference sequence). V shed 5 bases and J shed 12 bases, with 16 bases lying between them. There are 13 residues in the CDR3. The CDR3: CASSPNPVAELFF. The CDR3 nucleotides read TGTGCCAGCAGTCCAAATCCCGTCGCGGAACTGTTTTTT.